The next 8 T cell receptor beta chains were all read from a single sample in a study of T cells in Graves' hyperthyroidism and ophthalmopathy. RNA transcripts yielded amplified TCR beta CDR3 regions. The TCR CDR3 first-round RT-PCR relied on the HTBI primer set. MiXCR, run by TCRdb on the multiplex PCR reads, gives a single entry per CDR3 protein. The sample includes about 600,000 distinct CDR3 sequences, 12% to 15% of them seen just once. Sequencing was done on a sample of blood. The receptors stem from a woman between 18 and 29 years old with Graves' ophthalmopathy.

This clonotype was observed at least ten times. The V and J genes are TRBV5-1 and TRBJ2-1, with D perhaps TRBD2 (5 bases). The CDR3 has 16 amino acids. Germline V gene data show CDR1 as SGHRS and CDR2 as YFSETQ. Trimming pared 0 bases from V and 0 bases from J, leaving 10 bases between. The CDR3 DNA reads TGCGCCAGCAGCTTGGTCGGGAACCCCTCCTACAATGAGCAGTTCTTC. Its protein is CASSLVGNPSYNEQFF.

This clonotype has more than one count but fewer than ten. The V call is TRBV19, the J call TRBJ1-5; 8 nucleotides match TRBD1. Losses at the gene ends were 5 bases for V and 6 bases for J; bases not matched to a gene: 21. The CDR3 runs to 19 residues. CDR1 and CDR2 from the germline V gene are LNHDA and SQIVND (reference sequence). Here the CDR3 reads CASSALLGTGRVVSQPQHF. CDR3 sequence (DNA): TGTGCCAGTAGTGCTTTACTCGGGACAGGTAGAGTGGTGAGTCAGCCCCAGCATTTT.

This clonotype was seen ten or more times. The chain has TRBV20-1 and TRBJ2-1, with D possibly being TRBD1 (5 bases). The V end lost 1 base, the J end lost 5 bases, and 15 bases lay between the germline ends. There are 15 residues in the CDR3. Germline V lookup: CDR1 DFQATT, CDR2 SNEGSKA (reference sequence). In nucleotides, the CDR3 is TGCAGTGCTAGAGTCTCGAACCGACAGCACAATGAGCAGTTCTTC. This codes for CSARVSNRQHNEQFF.

The table lists this clonotype with many counts. The rearrangement joins TRBV20-1 to TRBJ2-7, with 14 bases that match TRBD2. V gave up 5 bases and J gave up 6 bases; unmatched junction bases: 15. This CDR3 region has 17 residues. Germline V gene sequence: CDR1 DFQATT, CDR2 SNEGSKA (reference sequence). CDR3: CSAPRGLAGAPLREQYF. In DNA form, the CDR3 reads TGCAGTGCTCCGCGGGGACTAGCGGGAGCTCCTCTACGCGAGCAGTACTTC.

This clonotype was found a few times. The V call is TRBV27, the J call TRBJ2-7; D is uncertain. Trimming left V 4 bases short and J 4 bases short, with 14 bases between. This CDR3 has 14 residues. Germline CDR1 reads MNHEY; CDR2 reads SMNVEV (reference sequence). CDR3 DNA sequence: TGTGCCAGCAGTTGGCGGAAGTCCGGGTACGAGCAGTACTTC. It encodes CASSWRKSGYEQYF.

V and J are TRBV7-8 and TRBJ2-2; D is ambiguous. CDR1 SGHVS and CDR2 FQNEAQ come from the germline V gene. There are 13 residues in the CDR3. Between the trimmed V and J ends, which lost 3 bases and 5 bases, there was a span of 7 bases. CDR3 sequence (DNA): TGTGCCAGCAGCTTCAAGGGAACCGGGGAGCTGTTTTTT. Protein: CASSFKGTGELFF.

Comments on this clonotype: A read error may account for a junction end that differs from germline. This chain joins TRBV3-1 and TRBJ2-7; TRBD2 might be the D (5 bases). Germline values: CDR1 LGHDT, CDR2 YNNKEL (reference sequence). This CDR3 is 14 amino acids long. The chain's CDR3 is CATSRTLTSYEQYF. The CDR3 DNA reads TGTGCCACCAGCAGGACTCTAACCTCCTACGAGCAGTACTTC.

This clonotype was seen more than once but under ten times. This chain links TRBV20-1 with TRBJ2-7; D remains unclear. Germline CDR1 DFQATT, CDR2 SNEGSKA (reference sequence). Trimming shortened V by 6 bases and J by 3 bases, and 12 bases separated the two germline ends. This CDR3 has 12 amino acids. The chain's CDR3 is CSANYQRYEQYF. The DNA of the CDR3 is TGCAGTGCCAACTATCAGCGCTACGAGCAGTACTTC.